The 29 T cell receptor beta chains below were found in one sample sequenced in a study of blood T cell repertoires in COVID-19. Only in-frame clones appear in the TCRdb table, and some are missing; sequencing was by immunoSEQ multiplex PCR. The table lists about 71,000 clones, about 85% of them singletons. The source material was peripheral blood. The origin of the receptors is a man older than 75 with acute or convalescent COVID-19.

This rearrangement joins TRBV2 to TRBJ2-3; 8 nucleotides match TRBD2. Germline V CDR1 and CDR2: SNHLY, FYNNEI. The trim removed 3 bases at V and 1 base at J, leaving 0 bases unmatched. The CDR3 totals 14 residues. CDR3: CASSETSGTDTQYF. The CDR3, as DNA: TGTGCCAGCAGTGAGACTAGCGGCACAGATACGCAGTATTTT. The variable domain in full, completed from reference TRBV2 and TRBJ2-3, reads EPEVTQTPSHQVTQMGQEVILRCVPISNHLYFYWYRQILGQKVEFLVSFYNNEISEKSEIFDDQFSVERPDGSNFTLKIRSTKLEDSAMYFCASSETSGTDTQYFGPGTRLTVL.

The chain joins TRBV9 to TRBJ2-2; 11 positions match TRBD2. CDR3 length: 16 amino acids. V dropped 0 bases and J dropped 7; count of bases not matched to a gene: 5. CDR1 is SGDLS, CDR2 YYNGEE, per germline. CDR3 region: CASSVELAGVNGELFF. CDR3 DNA sequence: TGTGCCAGCAGCGTAGAACTAGCGGGAGTAAACGGGGAGCTGTTTTTT.

The chain has TRBV19 and TRBJ1-1; unclear D gene. V lost 5 bases, J lost 3 bases, and 13 bases lay in between. This CDR3 region has 14 residues. Germline loops: CDR1 LNHDA, CDR2 SQIVND (reference sequence). The CDR3 DNA reads TGTGCCAGTAGTGAGGCCAACCGGGACACTGAAGCTTTCTTT. It yields the protein CASSEANRDTEAFF.

This clone was seen just once. This rearrangement joins TRBV5-6 to TRBJ2-5, with 12 positions matching TRBD1. The CDR3 is 15 residues long. Germline V gene lookup returns CDR1 SGHDT and CDR2 YYEEEE. V shed 5 bases and J 4 bases; nucleotides not matched to a gene: 6. The DNA for the CDR3 is TGTGCCAGCAGTTCCGGGACAGGGGGCCGAGAGACCCAGTACTTC. It yields the protein CASSSGTGGRETQYF. Full variable domain (outside the CDR3, taken from reference TRBV5-6 and TRBJ2-5): DAGVTQSPTHLIKTRGQQVTLRCSPKSGHDTVSWYQQALGQGPQFIFQYYEEEERQRGNFPDRFSGHQFPNYSSELNVNALLLGDSALYLCASSSGTGGRETQYFGPGTRLLVL.

V gene TRBV7-9 combines with J gene TRBJ2-3; TRBD2 agrees at 8 bases. The CDR3 is 17 amino acids. The germline gives CDR1 SEHNR, CDR2 FQNEAQ (reference sequence). V lost 1 base and J lost 2; bases outside the gene matches: 8. The CDR3 here is CASSLVLSGVLTDTQYF. The CDR3 bases are TGTGCCAGCAGCTTAGTCCTTAGCGGGGTTCTCACAGATACGCAGTATTTT.

This chain connects TRBV5-1 to TRBJ2-1; 8 positions match TRBD1. From germline, CDR1 is SGHRS and CDR2 YFSETQ. The CDR3 has 17 residues. With 0 bases clipped from V and 5 bases from J, the junction kept 10 bases outside the gene matches. The CDR3 here is CASSLGGRQGRNNEQFF. The CDR3 DNA reads TGCGCCAGCAGCTTGGGGGGGAGACAGGGGAGAAACAATGAGCAGTTCTTC.

This chain links TRBV11-2 with TRBJ2-1, with D possibly TRBD2 on 6 matching bases. The CDR3 extends over 14 amino acids. The V end lost 3 bases, the J end lost 5 bases, and 11 bases lay between the germline ends. Germline V gene sequence: CDR1 SGHAT, CDR2 FQNNGV. The CDR3 nucleotides are TGTGCCAGCAGCTTCCGGGAGTTCGACAATGAGCAGTTCTTC. It codes for CASSFREFDNEQFF.

This rearrangement joins TRBV28 to TRBJ1-5; the D is unclear. The CDR3 runs 12 residues. CDR1 is MDHEN, CDR2 SYDVKM, per germline. V was trimmed by 2 bases and J by 6 bases, leaving 5 bases between them. The CDR3 spells CASSLEGQPQHF. CDR3 coding DNA: TGTGCCAGCAGTTTAGAGGGTCAGCCCCAGCATTTT. The full variable domain, completed using reference TRBV28 and TRBJ1-5, is DVKVTQSSRYLVKRTGEKVFLECVQDMDHENMFWYRQDPGLGLRLIYFSYDVKMKEKGDIPEGYSVSREKKERFSLILESASTNQTSMYLCASSLEGQPQHFGDGTRLSIL.

The V call is TRBV10-3, the J call TRBJ1-4, with 7 bases aligning to TRBD1. CDR1 ENHRY and CDR2 SYGVKD come from the germline V gene. This CDR3 is built from 14 residues. With 2 bases clipped from V and 6 bases from J, the junction kept 3 bases outside the gene matches. CDR3 in DNA: TGTGCCATCAGTGAGGCTCAGGGGGATGAAAAACTGTTTTTT. Encoded protein: CAISEAQGDEKLFF.

The chain recombines TRBV7-9 with TRBJ2-5; D is uncertain. V was clipped by 5 bases and J by 2 bases, with 3 bases between them. This CDR3 comprises 11 residues. The V gene's germline CDR1 is SEHNR and CDR2 FQNEAQ (reference sequence). Written as DNA, the CDR3 is TGTGCCAGCAGCATACAAGAGACCCAGTACTTC. Translating gives CASSIQETQYF.

The V gene is TRBV28, the J gene TRBJ1-5, with TRBD1 as a possible D gene (6 bases). The germline CDR1 and CDR2 sequences are MDHEN and SYDVKM. Trimming left V 5 bases short and J 3 bases short, with 14 bases between. The CDR3 has 15 residues. The CDR3 DNA is TGTGCCAGCAGTCCTCGGCGGGGGCCCAATCAGCCCCAGCATTTT. Translating it yields CASSPRRGPNQPQHF.

V is TRBV27 and J is TRBJ1-2, with D possibly TRBD1 on 5 matching bases. Germline V lookup: CDR1 MNHEY, CDR2 SMNVEV (reference sequence). The CDR3 runs to 13 residues. Between the trimmed V and J ends, which lost 4 bases and 6 bases, there was a span of 12 bases. The CDR3, as DNA: TGTGCCAGCAGTTGGCAGGGAGGGAATGGCTACACCTTC. This translates into CASSWQGGNGYTF.

This rearrangement joins TRBV5-1 to TRBJ2-1; 7 nucleotides match TRBD1. The CDR3 totals 12 residues. The V segment lost 2 bases and the J segment 9 bases; nucleotides outside the gene matches: 2. Germline loops: CDR1 SGHRS, CDR2 YFSETQ. The CDR3 sequence is CASSFAGGEQFF. CDR3 coding DNA: TGCGCCAGCAGCTTCGCAGGGGGTGAGCAGTTCTTC. The full variable domain, rest sourced from reference TRBV5-1 and TRBJ2-1, is KAGVTQTPRYLIKTRGQQVTLSCSPISGHRSVSWYQQTPGQGLQFLFEYFSETQRNKGNFPGRFSGRQFSNSRSEMNVSTLELGDSALYLCASSFAGGEQFFGPGTRLTVL.

This clone was found a few times. The chain recombines TRBV3-1 (or the pseudogene TRBV3-2) with TRBJ2-5; 14 positions agree with TRBD2. CDR3 length: 19 residues. Unmatched junction bases numbered 18, after V lost 4 bases and J lost 8 bases. Germline CDR1 and CDR2: LGHDT and YNNKEL (reference sequence). CDR3 in DNA: TGTGCCAGCAGCCGCGAGGGACTAGCGGGGGTCAAAAAGAGGGATACCCAGTACTTC. Amino acids: CASSREGLAGVKKRDTQYF.

The chain carries TRBV6-6 and TRBJ2-5; 7 bases map to TRBD2. V dropped 6 bases and J dropped 7; count of bases not matched to a gene: 8. The CDR3 totals 13 residues. The germline CDR1 and CDR2 sequences are MNHNY and SVGAGI (reference sequence). The DNA of the CDR3 is TGTGCCAGCAGCCCTGGGACTATGGTGACCCAGTACTTC. It specifies CASSPGTMVTQYF.

The V gene is TRBV27, the J gene TRBJ2-2, with 9 bases matching TRBD2. With 1 base clipped from V and 7 bases from J, the junction kept 4 bases outside the gene matches. This CDR3 region has 15 residues. CDR1 is MNHEY and CDR2 is SMNVEV in the germline V gene (reference sequence). CDR3 protein: CASSLLLAGYGELFF. In DNA form, the CDR3 reads TGTGCCAGCAGTTTATTGCTAGCGGGATACGGGGAGCTGTTTTTT.

The chain employs TRBV6-4 and TRBJ2-5, with D possibly matching TRBD2 (6 bases). The CDR3 runs 15 residues. The V gene lost 7 bases and the J gene lost 5 bases, with 20 bases spanning the gap. CDR1 MRHNA and CDR2 SNTAGT come from the germline V gene. The CDR3 DNA follows: TGTGCCAGCATAGGCCCAAAGGAGGGCGGGGAGACCCAGTACTTC. It translates to CASIGPKEGGETQYF.

The gene calls are TRBV18 and TRBJ1-4; 8 bases map to TRBD1. V was clipped by 1 base and J by 8 bases; unmatched bases: 6. The CDR3 covers 15 residues. From germline, CDR1 is KGHSH and CDR2 LQKENI. This CDR3 is CASSPRAGTGEKLFF. The CDR3 DNA is TGTGCCAGCTCACCACGGGCAGGGACAGGCGAAAAACTGTTTTTT.

This clone turned up a few times. V usage is TRBV27 and J usage is TRBJ2-7, with 7 bases identical to TRBD1. Trimming cost V 6 bases and J 6 bases; bases outside gene matches: 5. Germline-derived CDR1 and CDR2 are MNHEY and SMNVEV (reference sequence). This CDR3 is built from 12 residues. This CDR3 is CASSTGAREQYF. As DNA, the CDR3 is TGTGCCAGCAGCACAGGGGCGCGCGAGCAGTACTTC.

This chain uses TRBV6-2 or TRBV6-3 with TRBJ1-2, with D uncertain. The CDR3 sequence is 15 residues long. CDR1 is MNHEY and CDR2 is SVGEGT in the germline V gene. Trimming took 3 bases from V and 1 from J, leaving 12 bases between them. CDR3 nucleotide sequence: TGTGCCAGCAGTTATGGTGGCAGGATTAACTATGGCTACACCTTC. This codes for CASSYGGRINYGYTF.

The chain links TRBV6-2 or TRBV6-3 to TRBJ1-4; tentatively, D is TRBD1 (5 bases). Trimming left V 2 bases short and J 4 bases short, with 8 bases between. Germline V lookup: CDR1 MNHEY, CDR2 SVGEGT. The CDR3 has 14 amino acids. The DNA for the CDR3 is TGTGCCAGCAGTTACGGTCAGGGTAATGAAAAACTGTTTTTT. This sequence encodes CASSYGQGNEKLFF.

The gene calls are TRBV11-1 and TRBJ2-5; TRBD2 is a possible D gene (7 bases). The V gene's germline CDR1 is SGHAT and CDR2 FQDESV (reference sequence). This CDR3 region has 13 residues. V was cut by 3 bases and J by 4 bases, with 9 bases left in between. For the CDR3, the DNA is TGTGCCAGCAGCTTGGGGGGGCGAGAGACCCAGTACTTC. Amino acid sequence: CASSLGGRETQYF.

The rearrangement uses TRBV5-1 and TRBJ2-1, with 7 bases aligning to TRBD1. The junction had 12 bases not matched to a gene; V was cut back by 4 bases and J by 8 bases. The CDR3 length is 15 residues. Per the germline V gene, CDR1 is SGHRS and CDR2 is YFSETQ. The CDR3 nucleotides read TGCGCCAGCAGCACAGGGGATCAATCGTTCGATGAGCAGTTCTTC. This codes for CASSTGDQSFDEQFF.

The chain combines TRBV5-1 with TRBJ1-4, with 7 bases that match TRBD1. The CDR3 covers 16 residues. V dropped 0 bases and J dropped 5; count of bases not matched to a gene: 7. CDR1 is SGHRS, CDR2 YFSETQ, per germline. CDR3 region: CASSLGPQGGNEKLFF. DNA of the CDR3: TGCGCCAGCAGCTTGGGGCCGCAGGGGGGCAATGAAAAACTGTTTTTT.

This clone was observed a handful of times. The chain is built from TRBV18 and TRBJ2-2, with a tentative D call TRBD2 (5 bases). Germline CDR1 is KGHSH and CDR2 is LQKENI. Trimming pared 3 bases from V and 3 bases from J, leaving 14 bases between. The CDR3 covers 16 residues. The DNA of the CDR3 is TGTGCCAGCTCACCTCTTACCGGGATCGACACCGGGGAGCTGTTTTTT. Translation: CASSPLTGIDTGELFF.

This chain uses TRBV10-1 with TRBJ2-4; no firm D call. Germline CDR1 is WNHNN and CDR2 is SYGVQD (reference sequence). Trimming cost V 11 bases and J 2 bases, with 19 bases left between them. The CDR3 has 15 amino acids. DNA for the CDR3: TGCGCCTACTATGTAGAGGTGGTAACCAAAAACATTCAGTACTTC. Its protein is CAYYVEVVTKNIQYF.

The chain uses TRBV10-3 and TRBJ2-2, with D maybe TRBD2 (6 bases). Germline V gene sequence: CDR1 ENHRY, CDR2 SYGVKD. The CDR3 covers 14 residues. The germline V and J ends were trimmed by 4 bases and 5 bases, with 11 bases remaining between them. The CDR3 is CAISGLVTTGELFF. Here the CDR3 DNA reads TGTGCCATCAGTGGACTAGTCACTACCGGGGAGCTGTTTTTT.

V usage is TRBV4-3 and J usage is TRBJ2-3; TRBD2 is a possible D gene (5 bases). V was trimmed by 2 bases and J by 0 bases, leaving 9 bases between them. The CDR3 runs to 15 residues. CDR1 is LGHNA and CDR2 is YSLEER in the germline V gene. CDR3 sequence reads: CASSQQRASTDTQYF. CDR3 nucleotides: TGCGCCAGCAGCCAACAGAGGGCTAGCACAGATACGCAGTATTTT.

V usage is TRBV28 and J usage is TRBJ2-7; a possible D gene is TRBD1 (6 bases). Germline loops: CDR1 MDHEN, CDR2 SYDVKM. This CDR3 has 14 residues. Trimming pared 3 bases from V and 2 bases from J, leaving 11 bases between. The CDR3 loop is CASSLTGVPYEQYF. The CDR3 DNA follows: TGTGCCAGCAGTTTGACAGGCGTCCCCTACGAGCAGTACTTC.